The present T cell receptor (beta chain) was sequenced within a study of blood T cell repertoires in COVID-19. Germline V CDR1 and CDR2: SGHRS, YFSETQ. CDR3 size: 16 residues. J gave up 5 bases and V 0 bases, and 2 bases lay outside the gene matches. The method was immunoSEQ multiplex PCR; TCRdb's version includes in-frame clones alone and lacks a portion of them. The table lists under 250,000 clones, about 80% of them singletons. Sequenced sample: peripheral blood. This clonotype was sampled from a man younger than 45 who had recovered from COVID-19. The rearrangement joins TRBV5-1 to TRBJ2-1; 13 bases align to TRBD2. This CDR3 is CASSLALAGGHNEQFF. The CDR3 coding sequence is TGCGCCAGCAGCTTGGCACTAGCGGGGGGGCACAATGAGCAGTTCTTC.